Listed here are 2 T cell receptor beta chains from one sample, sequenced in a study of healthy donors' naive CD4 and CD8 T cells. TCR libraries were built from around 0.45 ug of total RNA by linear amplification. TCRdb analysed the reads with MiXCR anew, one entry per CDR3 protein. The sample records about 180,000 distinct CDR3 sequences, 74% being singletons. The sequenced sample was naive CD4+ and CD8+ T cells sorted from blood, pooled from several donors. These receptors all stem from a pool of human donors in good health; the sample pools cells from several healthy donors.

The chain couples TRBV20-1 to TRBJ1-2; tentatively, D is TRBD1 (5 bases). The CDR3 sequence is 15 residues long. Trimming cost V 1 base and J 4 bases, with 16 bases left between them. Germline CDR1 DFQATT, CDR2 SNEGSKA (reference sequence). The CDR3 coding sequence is TGCAGTGCTAGAGTTATCAGACAGCAAAGCTATGGCTACACCTTC. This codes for CSARVIRQQSYGYTF.

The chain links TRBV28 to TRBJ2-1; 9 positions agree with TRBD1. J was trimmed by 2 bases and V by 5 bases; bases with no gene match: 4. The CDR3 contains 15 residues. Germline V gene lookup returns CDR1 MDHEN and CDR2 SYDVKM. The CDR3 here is CASSPGTGPYNEQFF. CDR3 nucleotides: TGTGCCAGCAGTCCCGGGACAGGGCCCTACAATGAGCAGTTCTTC. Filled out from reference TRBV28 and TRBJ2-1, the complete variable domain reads DVKVTQSSRYLVKRTGEKVFLECVQDMDHENMFWYRQDPGLGLRLIYFSYDVKMKEKGDIPEGYSVSREKKERFSLILESASTNQTSMYLCASSPGTGPYNEQFFGPGTRLTVL.